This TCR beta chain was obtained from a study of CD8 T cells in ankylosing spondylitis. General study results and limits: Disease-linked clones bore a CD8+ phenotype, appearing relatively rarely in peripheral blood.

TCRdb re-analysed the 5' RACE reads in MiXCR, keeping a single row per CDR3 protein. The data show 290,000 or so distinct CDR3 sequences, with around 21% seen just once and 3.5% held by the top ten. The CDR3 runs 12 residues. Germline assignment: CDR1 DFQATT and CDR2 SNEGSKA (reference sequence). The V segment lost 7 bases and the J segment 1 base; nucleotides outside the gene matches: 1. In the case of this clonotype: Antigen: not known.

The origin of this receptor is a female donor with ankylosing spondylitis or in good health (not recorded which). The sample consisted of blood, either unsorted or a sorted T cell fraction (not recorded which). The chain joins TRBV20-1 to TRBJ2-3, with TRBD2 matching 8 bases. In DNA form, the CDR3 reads TGCAGTGTGACTAGCGGCACAGATACGCAGTATTTT. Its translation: CSVTSGTDTQYF.